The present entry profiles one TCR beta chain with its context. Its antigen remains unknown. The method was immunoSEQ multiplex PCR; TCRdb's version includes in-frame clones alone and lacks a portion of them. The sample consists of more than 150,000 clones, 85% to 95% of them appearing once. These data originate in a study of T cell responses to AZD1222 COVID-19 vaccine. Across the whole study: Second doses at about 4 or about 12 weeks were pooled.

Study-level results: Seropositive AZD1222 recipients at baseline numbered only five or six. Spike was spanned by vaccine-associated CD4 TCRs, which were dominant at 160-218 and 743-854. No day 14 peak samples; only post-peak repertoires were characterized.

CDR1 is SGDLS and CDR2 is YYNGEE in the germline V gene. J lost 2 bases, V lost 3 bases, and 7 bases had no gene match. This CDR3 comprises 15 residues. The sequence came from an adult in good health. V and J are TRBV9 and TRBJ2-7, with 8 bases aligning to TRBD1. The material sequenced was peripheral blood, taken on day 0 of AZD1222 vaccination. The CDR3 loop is CASSAGQGPTYEQYF. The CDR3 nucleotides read TGTGCCAGCAGCGCCGGACAGGGCCCCACCTACGAGCAGTACTTC.